The 2 T cell receptor beta chains below come from one sample, sequenced in a study of monozygotic twins with inflammatory bowel disease. Following a re-call of the 5' RACE reads, TCRdb has one entry per CDR3 protein and lacks DNA. Its listing shows about 450,000 distinct CDR3 sequences. Sequenced material: blood. The receptors originated from a human donor with ulcerative colitis or Crohn's disease, or a healthy co-twin of an affected twin (not recorded which).

The chain is built from TRBV4-1 and TRBJ2-1. The CDR3 contains 14 residues. The germline V gene encodes CDR1 MGHRA and CDR2 YSYEKL. The CDR3 sequence is CASSQEDFYNEQFF.

This sequence joins TRBV6-2 or TRBV6-3 and TRBJ2-7. In germline, CDR1 is MNHEY, CDR2 SVGEGT. The CDR3 covers 12 residues. This CDR3 is CASSYIGNEQYF.